This T cell receptor (beta chain) was retrieved from a study of PD-1 blockade in classical Hodgkin lymphoma. Overall study: Patients were administered nivolumab (3 mg/kg intravenously) every 2 weeks.

On this clone itself: Its antigen remains unidentified.

Every patient had relapsed following autologous stem cell transplantation, and cohorts differed in brentuximab vedotin exposure. Patients reached a best response of complete response, partial response or progressive disease. Sequencing was performed with immunoSEQ multiplex PCR; in TCRdb, only in-frame clones are kept and a portion is missing. The data contain about 36,000 clones, approximately 69% of them singletons. CDR1 SGHNT and CDR2 YENEEA come from the germline V gene. The V end lost 2 bases, the J end lost 4 bases, and 8 bases lay between the germline ends. The CDR3 sequence is 13 residues long. Broader study findings: CD4+ TCR diversity climbed significantly by C4D1, unlike CD8+ TCR diversity.

The TCR was taken from a human donor with classical Hodgkin lymphoma. The chain has TRBV11-3 and TRBJ1-1; D remains ambiguous. The sequencing used peripheral blood mononuclear cells (PBMCs), collected before the second cycle of nivolumab. CDR3 loop: CASSLMLGTEAFF. The CDR3 nucleotides read TGTGCCAGCAGCTTAATGTTGGGCACTGAAGCTTTCTTT.